A single sample is the source of the 10 T cell receptor beta chains below, sequenced in a study of T cell changes during pregnancy in multiple sclerosis. TCRdb's table, derived via immunoSEQ multiplex PCR, lists solely in-frame clones and lacks some. The repertoire has under 40,000 clones, 85% to 95% of them found once; the top ten carry about 8%. The sample consisted of CD8+ T cells from peripheral blood mononuclear cells, taken in the third trimester of pregnancy. These receptors were taken from a female donor with multiple sclerosis, enrolled in a pregnancy study.

The V gene is TRBV10-3, the J gene TRBJ1-1; 7 bases match TRBD1. This CDR3 spans 13 amino acids. CDR1 and CDR2 from the germline V gene are ENHRY and SYGVKD. With 5 bases clipped from V and 3 bases from J, the junction kept 3 bases outside the gene matches. The CDR3, as DNA: TGTGCCATCAGTCTAGACAGGGACACTGAAGCTTTCTTT. Encoded protein: CAISLDRDTEAFF.

The V gene is TRBV11-2, the J gene TRBJ1-2, with 7 bases aligning to TRBD1. The CDR3 totals 14 residues. V gave up 3 bases and J gave up 5 bases; unmatched junction bases: 6. The germline CDR1 and CDR2 sequences are SGHAT and FQNNGV. CDR3 protein: CASSFTGTEYGYTF. DNA of the CDR3: TGTGCCAGCAGCTTTACCGGGACAGAATATGGCTACACCTTC.

This clone was picked up one time. This sequence joins TRBV7-8 and TRBJ1-2; D is unresolved. CDR1 is SGHVS, CDR2 FQNEAQ, per germline. The CDR3 extends over 12 amino acids. This CDR3 is CASLGAGRGYTF. The CDR3 DNA sequence: TGTGCTTCCCTCGGCGCGGGCAGAGGCTACACCTTC.

J is TRBJ2-7 and V is TRBV27; TRBD2 matches 7 bases. J gave up 4 bases and V 4 bases, and 4 bases lay outside the gene matches. CDR1 is MNHEY, CDR2 SMNVEV, per germline (reference sequence). This CDR3 region has 13 residues. The CDR3: CASSSKRGYEQYF. Written as DNA, the CDR3 is TGTGCCAGCAGTTCTAAGCGGGGTTACGAGCAGTACTTC.

V and J are TRBV27 and TRBJ1-3; 7 bases agree with TRBD1. The germline gives CDR1 MNHEY, CDR2 SMNVEV (reference sequence). This CDR3 spans 14 amino acids. J was trimmed by 1 base and V by 7 bases; bases with no gene match: 4. As DNA, the CDR3 is TGTGCCAGCACTGCAGGGGGTTCTGGAAACACCATATATTTT. Translating gives CASTAGGSGNTIYF.

The chain joins TRBV6-6 to TRBJ2-7; TRBD2 might be the D (5 bases). There are 15 residues in the CDR3. The V and J ends lost 5 bases and 2 bases respectively, with 16 bases between them. Germline V gives CDR1 MNHNY, CDR2 SVGAGI (reference sequence). The CDR3 region has the DNA TGTGCCAGCAGTAACCGGGATGGACCCACCTACGAGCAGTACTTC. Its protein product is CASSNRDGPTYEQYF.

CDR3 bases: TGTGCCAGCAGCGACACAGGGCATTCTTCCTACGAGCAGTACTTC. Translating it yields CASSDTGHSSYEQYF. The J gene is TRBJ2-7, the V gene TRBV13, with D possibly matching TRBD1 (6 bases). Trimming left V 5 bases short and J 1 base short, with 15 bases between. The germline gives CDR1 PRHDT, CDR2 FYEKMQ (reference sequence). The CDR3 is 15 amino acids.

This clone was seen a handful of times. The chain has TRBV30 and TRBJ1-1; D is ambiguous. This CDR3 spans 12 amino acids. Germline CDR1 is GTSNPN and CDR2 is SVGIG (reference sequence). Trimming took off 8 bases at V and 1 base at J, with 11 bases between the two ends. CDR3 bases: TGTGCCCGGACGGAGGGGAACACTGAAGCTTTCTTT. Translating it yields CARTEGNTEAFF.

The chain links TRBV9 to TRBJ2-5; the D gene is possibly TRBD1 (5 bases). Germline-derived CDR1 and CDR2 are SGDLS and YYNGEE. V was clipped by 3 bases and J by 3 bases, with 21 bases between them. The CDR3 runs 17 residues. DNA of the CDR3: TGTGCCAGCAGCGACTCCCAGGAGATGGGGCTCAAAGAGACCCAGTACTTC. Translation gives CASSDSQEMGLKETQYF.

This rearrangement joins TRBV7-3 to TRBJ2-1; a weak D match, TRBD2 (6 bases). Germline lookup yields CDR1 SGHTA and CDR2 FQGTGA. The CDR3 totals 15 residues. Deletions cut 2 bases from V and 6 bases from J, with 14 bases between. The CDR3 sequence: CASSLFIGTGNEQFF. CDR3 DNA: TGTGCCAGCAGCTTATTTATCGGGACTGGCAATGAGCAGTTCTTC.